Given below is one T cell receptor beta chain in context. There is no known antigen for this receptor. The input lacks base qualities; no much larger clone sits a single base away. For CDR1 and CDR2, the germline V gene (reference sequence) lists SGHNT and YYREEE. V has 4 bases trimmed and J has 5 bases trimmed; junction bases matching no gene number 14. Inclusive of the bounding cysteine and phenylalanine, the CDR3 is 16 residues long. CDR3 DNA only is kept here, 48 bases in frame from base 1. This record comes from a study of cytomegalovirus exposure and HLA in healthy donors (dated by TCRdb to the late 2010s). Looking at the study overall: According to a later analysis, the 120 or so validation repertoires were produced on the same platform as the approximately 600 repertoires of the first cohort. High-throughput TCR immunosequencing, statistical association of individual TCRs with disease status, and machine learning were combined to predict cytomegalovirus infection status. In addition to the first cohort of 500 to 850 subjects, a separate validation cohort of approximately 120 different subjects was used. The study aimed to test whether cataloging public T cell receptors could reveal signatures of past pathogen exposure.

Separate from the approximately 690-subject first cohort, the validation cohort of 120 subjects was the group to which the donors belonged. Libraries were built with the immunoSEQ multiplex PCR assay. The authors' pipeline ran thus. A statistical classification framework was built to diagnose cytomegalovirus status from the catalog of TCR beta chain sequences. TCRdb took over this immuneACCESS table, retaining in-frame rearrangements with V and J assigned. Such tables are incomplete; in checked studies, under half of the missing clones stem from an unresolved V gene, and the remainder is unexplained. The DNA gave D and trimming, while V, J and clone size come from that table. The sample contains roughly 260,000 clones, 90% of them found a single time. Under 0.45% of the sample lies in the top ten. Broader findings and caveats from the paper: In a later analysis, TCRs clustered in the first cohort were found to also tend to co-occur in the 120 or so validation repertoires, with approximately 95% of cluster scores above 0. A few of the identified cytomegalovirus-associated TCR beta chains were confirmed in vitro to be specific for cytomegalovirus antigens. The validation cohort had no HLA typing available for a later analysis, so co-occurrence within that cohort was assessed over all 120 or so repertoires. It was suggested by the authors that the approach could potentially be generalized to other disease states and immunological phenotypes. Most TCR sequences were observed very rarely across donors, whereas some public TCRs were present in many individuals. Cytomegalovirus status was reported to be diagnosed by the classifier with high specificity and sensitivity in both the original and validation cohorts. The study gave a list of under 200 TCR beta chains associated with cytomegalovirus.

The sequenced sample was PBMCs. The origin of this receptor is a woman aged 18 to 35 in good health and CMV-seronegative. This chain joins TRBV5-4 to TRBJ1-2; 7 of the junction bases match TRBD1. The DNA sequence is TGTGCCAGCAGCCCGGCGGGGACAGATTTAGTATATGGCTACACCTTC. It translates to CASSPAGTDLVYGYTF.